This is a list of T cell receptor beta chains from one sample in a study of PD-1 blockade in classical Hodgkin lymphoma. Sequencing was performed with immunoSEQ multiplex PCR; in TCRdb, only in-frame clones are kept and a portion is missing. The table shows roughly 42,000 clones, with 55% to 70% occurring only once. The material was peripheral blood mononuclear cells (PBMCs), obtained before the fourth cycle of nivolumab. Receptors originate from a human donor with classical Hodgkin lymphoma. Each CDR3 is given with its conserved first and last residue. The D gene is left open where the match is weak. A clone size is listed for some rows: how often the clone was seen (once, few, many), or a class if it is expanded.

TGTGCCAGCAGCCAAGAAGGGGGCTCTAGCTCCTACGAGCAGTACTTC | CASSQEGGSSSYEQYF | TRBD1 | TRBJ2-7 | . | TRBV4-2
TGTGCCTCAGGGGACAGTTACTATGGCTACACCTTC | CASGDSYYGYTF | TRBD1 | TRBJ1-2 | . | TRBV10-3
TGTGCCAGCAGCACCAATATCAGGGGCCCCTCCAACAATGGCTACACCTTC | CASSTNIRGPSNNGYTF | . | TRBJ1-2 | . | TRBV27
TGTGCCTGGAGTGCCCACCCAGGGGGCGGCTACACCTTC | CAWSAHPGGGYTF | TRBD1 | TRBJ1-2 | . | TRBV30
TGTGCTAGCAGCTTAATCGGGGACCCGGATACGCAGTATTTT | CASSLIGDPDTQYF | . | TRBJ2-3 | . | TRBV7-7
TGTGCCAGTAGTATTTCTGTAACAGCTAGCACAGATACGCAGTATTTT | CASSISVTASTDTQYF | . | TRBJ2-3 | few | TRBV19
TGTGCCAGCAGGGGGCTTGGAAACACCATATATTTT | CASRGLGNTIYF | . | TRBJ1-3 | many | TRBV2
TGCGCCAGCAGTGAGTCGAGACGGAGGTCAGACTACACCTTC | CASSESRRRSDYTF | . | TRBJ1-2 | . | TRBV10-2
TGTGCCATCAGTGCAGGGACTGGTGAAAAACTGTTTTTT | CAISAGTGEKLFF | . | TRBJ1-4 | . | TRBV10-3
TGTGCCTGGAGTGTGGGTACACTCGATTCACCCCTCCACTTT | CAWSVGTLDSPLHF | . | TRBJ1-6 | few | TRBV30
TGCAGCGTGAGAATCGCCGACAGGGGTGTAGGAGGCTACACCTTC | CSVRIADRGVGGYTF | TRBD1 | TRBJ1-2 | . | TRBV29-1
TGTGCCATCAAGGGGGCTTCGGACACTGAAGCTTTCTTT | CAIKGASDTEAFF | TRBD1 | TRBJ1-1 | . | TRBV10-3
TGCAGTGCTAGCGGTCAGCCCCAGCATTTT | CSASGQPQHF | . | TRBJ1-5 | . | TRBV20-1
TGCGCCAGCAGCTTTACCCTCGGGGGGGCTGGCGAGACCCAGTACTTC | CASSFTLGGAGETQYF | TRBD2 | TRBJ2-5 | . | TRBV5-1
TGTGCCAGCAGCTTTTCCGGCCACATGGGGTTCTACGAGCAGTACTTC | CASSFSGHMGFYEQYF | . | TRBJ2-7 | . | TRBV11-1
TGCGCCAGCAGCCAAGCGAAACGGGCCCCCGGAGATGGCTACACCTTC | CASSQAKRAPGDGYTF | . | TRBJ1-2 | few | TRBV4-3
TGCGCCAGCAGCTTCGGACTAGCGGGGGGTGGTGCTACGCAGTATTTT | CASSFGLAGGGATQYF | TRBD2 | TRBJ2-3 | few | TRBV5-1
TGTGCCAGCGCCACAGGGAGCTATAATTCACCCCTCCACTTT | CASATGSYNSPLHF | . | TRBJ1-6 | . | TRBV6-5
TGTGCCAGCAGCTTAGTCCCTCCTAGCGGTGGTTCCTTGGATACGCAGTATTTT | CASSLVPPSGGSLDTQYF | TRBD2 | TRBJ2-3 | few | TRBV7-8
TGTGCCAGCTCACCACCACAAGGGTACACTGAAGCTTTCTTT | CASSPPQGYTEAFF | . | TRBJ1-1 | . | TRBV18
TGCGCCAGCAGCCGGATAGATTCCGGGGATGGCTACACCTTC | CASSRIDSGDGYTF | . | TRBJ1-2 | . | TRBV4-1
TGTGCCAGTAGTATCCGAGCGGGGGCCCTCTACAATGAGCAGTTCTTC | CASSIRAGALYNEQFF | TRBD2 | TRBJ2-1 | few | TRBV19
TGTGCCAGTTTGAGCACTCAGGTGACACATGGCTACACCTTC | CASLSTQVTHGYTF | . | TRBJ1-2 | many | TRBV28
TGTGCCAGTAGTCCAACTCCCTGGGCAGACCACTCACCCCTCCACTTT | CASSPTPWADHSPLHF | . | TRBJ1-6 | few | TRBV19
TGCGCCAGCACACGCGGGAAGAGGGGGGGGCTCGGCGGATATTTCCATGAAAAACTGTTTTTT | CASTRGKRGGLGGYFHEKLFF | . | TRBJ1-4 | . | TRBV23-1
TGTGCCAGCAGCTTATTGGTAGGGGGCGGCTATGGCTACACCTTC | CASSLLVGGGYGYTF | TRBD1 | TRBJ1-2 | . | TRBV7-9
TGCGCCAGCAGCCAAGGTCTCGGCGGGTCCTACGAGCAGTACTTC | CASSQGLGGSYEQYF | . | TRBJ2-7 | . | TRBV4-3
TGTGCCAGCAGTGAAGGGGGACGGGGCTCCTACGAGCAGTACTTC | CASSEGGRGSYEQYF | . | TRBJ2-7 | few | TRBV2
TGTGCCAGCAGAGGGCAGTACAATGAGCAGTTCTTC | CASRGQYNEQFF | . | TRBJ2-1 | . | TRBV6-6
TGTGCCAGTAGTCTCTCCTGGCCCCCTTCTAACTATGGCTACACCTTC | CASSLSWPPSNYGYTF | . | TRBJ1-2 | many | TRBV19
TGTGCCACCAGCAGAGAGGCTGGAGGAGCTGGAAACACCATATATTTT | CATSREAGGAGNTIYF | . | TRBJ1-3 | . | TRBV15
TGTGCCTGGAGTACTGTTGAGACCCAGTACTTC | CAWSTVETQYF | . | TRBJ2-5 | . | TRBV30
TGTGCCAGTTCCAGTCAATGGGGCAATGAGCAGTTCTTC | CASSSQWGNEQFF | . | TRBJ2-1 | once | TRBV7-9
TGCGCCAGCAGCTCGGGACTAGCGGGGGCCTTGGGGGCCCAGTACTTC | CASSSGLAGALGAQYF | TRBD2 | TRBJ2-5 | . | TRBV5-1
TGTGCCAGCAGTTTACGTCAGGGAGTCAATCAGCCCCAGCATTTT | CASSLRQGVNQPQHF | . | TRBJ1-5 | . | TRBV27
TGCGCCAGCAGCGGTAGGACCGACTTCTTCACACAGGTTTCAGATACGCAGTATTTT | CASSGRTDFFTQVSDTQYF | . | TRBJ2-3 | . | TRBV10-1
TGTGCCAGCAGCGGACAGGGGTCCTCTGGAAACACCATATATTTT | CASSGQGSSGNTIYF | TRBD1 | TRBJ1-3 | . | TRBV11-2
TGTGCCAGCAGCTTACGGGGCAGGAGCGAGCAGTACTTC | CASSLRGRSEQYF | . | TRBJ2-7 | . | TRBV7-6
TGTGCCAGCAGCCCAACGAGGGGAAGAAAACTGTTTTTT | CASSPTRGRKLFF | . | TRBJ1-4 | . | TRBV11-2
TGTGCCAGCGACTCCCGCGCAGGGGATACGCAGTATTTT | CASDSRAGDTQYF | . | TRBJ2-3 | . | TRBV28
TGTGCCAGCAGTAGCGAGACAGGACCAACCTACGAGCAGTACTTC | CASSSETGPTYEQYF | . | TRBJ2-7 | medium-sized | TRBV6-6
TGTGCCAGCAGTTTAGACAGCAGCCAAGAGACCCAGTACTTC | CASSLDSSQETQYF | . | TRBJ2-5 | . | TRBV27